These 30 T cell receptor beta chains came from one sample sequenced in a study of early stage breast cancer tumors. Using immunoSEQ multiplex PCR, the repertoire was profiled, and TCRdb retains in-frame clones only, with some absent. The sample records about 41,000 clones, around 73% being singletons. Source material: blood. The source of these receptors is a person between 50 and 60 years old with breast cancer.

The rearrangement links TRBV7-2 to TRBJ2-7, with TRBD2 identical over 10 bases. V was pared by 2 bases and J by 3 bases, with 4 bases of the junction left unmatched. The CDR3 is 15 amino acids. Germline CDR1 reads SGHTA; CDR2 reads FQGNSA. The CDR3 coding sequence is TGTGCCAGCAGCTTACTAGCGGGGGCCAGCTACGAGCAGTACGTC. This translates into CASSLLAGASYEQYV.

V usage is TRBV7-6 and J usage is TRBJ1-5; 8 bases map to TRBD1. The germline V gene encodes CDR1 SGHVS and CDR2 FNYEAQ. V was clipped by 5 bases and J by 5 bases; unmatched bases: 14. The CDR3 is 17 residues long. CDR3 loop: CASSTGGAGGGDQPQHF. The CDR3 DNA follows: TGTGCCAGCAGCACAGGGGGAGCGGGGGGCGGGGATCAGCCCCAGCATTTT.

The chain employs TRBV27 and TRBJ2-7; 8 positions agree with TRBD1. This CDR3 is built from 15 residues. Trimming at V came to 1 base and at J to 6 bases, leaving 8 bases not matched to a gene. Germline lookup yields CDR1 MNHEY and CDR2 SMNVEV (reference sequence). CDR3 sequence reads: CASSLLLGTGSEQYF. DNA of the CDR3: TGTGCCAGCAGTTTATTACTCGGGACAGGTTCCGAGCAGTACTTC.

The V call is TRBV5-6, the J call TRBJ2-7; perhaps TRBD2 as D (6 bases). The V gene's germline CDR1 is SGHDT and CDR2 YYEEEE. Deletions cut 2 bases from V and 1 base from J, with 10 bases between. This CDR3 has 14 amino acids. Written as DNA, the CDR3 is TGTGCCAGCAGCTTTAAAGCGGGTTCCTACGAGCAGTACTTC. Its translation: CASSFKAGSYEQYF.

A single count supports this clone. The rearrangement links TRBV19 to TRBJ2-7, with a possible D match to TRBD1 (5 bases). From germline, CDR1 is LNHDA and CDR2 SQIVND (reference sequence). The V end lost 5 bases, the J end lost 6 bases, and 14 bases lay between the germline ends. The length of the CDR3 is 13 residues. The CDR3 spells CASSPKVGVEQYV. In DNA, the CDR3 is TGTGCCAGTAGTCCTAAAGTAGGGGTCGAGCAGTACGTC.

The J gene is TRBJ2-1, the V gene TRBV7-2; 8 nucleotides match TRBD1. This CDR3 contains 15 residues. CDR1 and CDR2 from the germline V gene are SGHTA and FQGNSA. The V gene end was trimmed by 4 bases and the J gene end by 6 bases; junction bases not matched to a gene: 8. The CDR3 is CASSWTGTGTNEQFF. CDR3 DNA sequence: TGTGCCAGCAGCTGGACCGGGACAGGCACCAATGAGCAGTTCTTC.

This chain uses TRBV5-4 with TRBJ1-2; 8 bases agree with TRBD1. Germline lookup yields CDR1 SGHNT and CDR2 YYREEE (reference sequence). V gave up 0 bases and J gave up 0 bases; unmatched junction bases: 4. The CDR3 contains 16 residues. CDR3 in amino acids: CASSLVGQGSNYGYTF. CDR3 coding DNA: TGTGCCAGCAGCTTGGTTGGACAGGGATCTAACTATGGCTACACCTTC.

The chain recombines TRBV29-1 with TRBJ2-7, with 9 positions matching TRBD2. CDR3 length equals 16 residues. The trim removed 1 base at V and 5 bases at J, leaving 12 bases unmatched. CDR1 is SQVTM and CDR2 is ANQGSEA in the germline V gene. This chain's CDR3 is CSVEVPIAGDVDEQYF. Here the CDR3 DNA reads TGCAGCGTTGAAGTTCCCATAGCGGGAGACGTCGACGAGCAGTACTTC.

This chain links TRBV9 with TRBJ2-5; 14 bases fit TRBD2. The CDR3 consists of 16 residues. From germline, CDR1 is SGDLS and CDR2 YYNGEE. Unmatched junction bases numbered 2, after V lost 3 bases and J lost 1 base. The CDR3: CASSAGTSGGQETQYF. CDR3 sequence (DNA): TGTGCCAGCAGCGCGGGGACTAGCGGGGGCCAAGAGACCCAGTACTTC.

This clone appeared a single time. This chain joins TRBV7-6 and TRBJ2-7, with D possibly TRBD2 on 5 matching bases. The germline CDR1 and CDR2 sequences are SGHVS and FNYEAQ. This CDR3 is built from 15 residues. Trimming left V 1 base short and J 2 bases short, with 12 bases between. CDR3 bases: TGTGCCAGCAGCTTAGACGAGGGCATTACCTACGAGCAGTACTTC. Translation: CASSLDEGITYEQYF.

The chain carries TRBV27 and TRBJ2-3; D remains unclear. Germline CDR1 MNHEY, CDR2 SMNVEV (reference sequence). This CDR3 spans 15 amino acids. With 2 bases removed from V and 0 bases from J, the gap between germline ends came to 9 bases. The DNA of the CDR3 is TGTGCCAGCAGTTTAGAGTCGCCGAGCACAGATACGCAGTATTTT. This gives the protein CASSLESPSTDTQYF.

The chain employs TRBV5-8 and TRBJ1-4; no definite D call. V shed 0 bases and J shed 4 bases, with 13 bases lying between them. Germline V CDR1 and CDR2: SGHTS, YDEGEE. The CDR3 is 16 residues long. The CDR3 DNA reads TGTGCCAGCAGCTTGGCCGGCGTGGAGGATAATGAAAAACTGTTTTTT. Its translation is CASSLAGVEDNEKLFF.

This rearrangement joins TRBV19 to TRBJ2-7; D is perhaps TRBD1 (6 bases). The CDR3 is 14 amino acids. Germline CDR1 reads LNHDA; CDR2 reads SQIVND (reference sequence). V shed 5 bases and J shed 4 bases, with 15 bases lying between them. The CDR3 nucleotides read TGTGCCAGTAGTGGAACGGGGCAGGGGTACGAGCAGTACTTC. It translates to CASSGTGQGYEQYF.

This clone showed up just a few times. DNA of the CDR3: TGCGCCAGCAGCCAAGTCATCCAGGGGGGCACCGGGGAGCTGTTTTTT. This translates into CASSQVIQGGTGELFF. The chain has TRBV4-3 and TRBJ2-2; D may be TRBD1 (7 bases). Per the germline V gene, CDR1 is LGHNA and CDR2 is YSLEER. The CDR3 is 16 residues long. Trimming left V 1 base short and J 4 bases short, with 13 bases between.

This chain links TRBV6-5 with TRBJ1-2; 7 nucleotides match TRBD1. V shed 4 bases and J 4 bases; nucleotides not matched to a gene: 6. Germline CDR1 and CDR2: MNHEY and SVGAGI. The CDR3 extends over 14 amino acids. CDR3 nucleotides: TGTGCCAGCAGTTCGAGACAGGGATTCTATGGCTACACCTTC. Its translation: CASSSRQGFYGYTF.

CDR3 sequence: CASSIQGFDTEAFF. CDR3 sequence (DNA): TGTGCCAGCAGCATACAGGGGTTCGACACTGAAGCTTTCTTT. The chain employs TRBV7-9 and TRBJ1-1; 7 bases agree with TRBD1. Germline CDR1 is SEHNR and CDR2 is FQNEAQ (reference sequence). This CDR3 region has 14 residues. V trimming: 5 bases; J trimming: 3 bases; junction bases outside the gene matches: 6. Combining the CDR3 with reference TRBV7-9 and TRBJ1-1 gives the whole variable domain DTGVSQNPRHKITKRGQNVTFRCDPISEHNRLYWYRQTLGQGPEFLTYFQNEAQLEKSRLLSDRFSAERPKGSFSTLEIQRTEQGDSAMYLCASSIQGFDTEAFFGQGTRLTVV.

This chain joins TRBV2 and TRBJ1-4; D is uncertain. The CDR3 spans 15 residues. The germline V gene encodes CDR1 SNHLY and CDR2 FYNNEI. Trimming cost V 5 bases and J 4 bases, with 14 bases left between them. The CDR3: CASSKNQDYNEKLFF. CDR3 DNA: TGTGCCAGCAGTAAAAACCAGGATTATAATGAAAAACTGTTTTTT.

This chain uses TRBV5-6 with TRBJ1-1; D uncertain. V lost 0 bases and J 3 bases, leaving 6 bases between the germline ends. Germline CDR1 and CDR2: SGHDT and YYEEEE. The CDR3 has 13 amino acids. The CDR3 region has the DNA TGTGCCAGCAGCTTGGGGCAGTACACTGAAGCTTTCTTT. Translating it yields CASSLGQYTEAFF. The whole variable domain, remainder taken from reference TRBV5-6 and TRBJ1-1, is DAGVTQSPTHLIKTRGQQVTLRCSPKSGHDTVSWYQQALGQGPQFIFQYYEEEERQRGNFPDRFSGHQFPNYSSELNVNALLLGDSALYLCASSLGQYTEAFFGQGTRLTVV.

V is TRBV13 and J is TRBJ1-3; 9 bases map to TRBD1. The V gene's germline CDR1 is PRHDT and CDR2 FYEKMQ (reference sequence). The CDR3 has 17 amino acids. V shed 5 bases, J shed 0 bases, and the junction held 8 bases outside the gene matches. The CDR3 DNA is TGTGCCAGCAGCCTCCGACAGGGGGATAGCTCTGGAAACACCATATATTTT. It translates to CASSLRQGDSSGNTIYF.

V is TRBV27 and J is TRBJ2-1; 9 positions agree with TRBD1. The CDR3 extends over 14 amino acids. Trimming took 5 bases from V and 8 from J; bases not matched to a gene: 7. Germline loops: CDR1 MNHEY, CDR2 SMNVEV (reference sequence). Here the CDR3 DNA reads TGTGCCAGCAGTCGCGGGACAGGGCACGATGAGCAGTTCTTC. It specifies CASSRGTGHDEQFF.

The rearrangement links TRBV15 to TRBJ2-5; 8 bases fit TRBD2. The CDR3 extends over 13 amino acids. With V trimmed by 4 bases and J by 5 bases, 3 bases remained unmatched. CDR1 and CDR2 from the germline V gene are LNHNV and YYDKDF (reference sequence). The CDR3 DNA reads as TGTGCCACCAGCAACGGGAGGGGTGAGACCCAGTACTTC. This gives the protein CATSNGRGETQYF.

CDR3 nucleotides: TGCGCCAGCAGCGCCGGACTAGCGGGAGGGCCAGTTCAAGAGACCCAGTACTTC. It yields the protein CASSAGLAGGPVQETQYF. This chain connects TRBV5-1 to TRBJ2-5; 15 bases align to TRBD2. Germline trimming cut 4 bases from V and 2 bases from J; bases unmatched to any gene: 9. The germline V gene has CDR1 SGHRS and CDR2 YFSETQ. The CDR3 contains 18 residues.

J is TRBJ1-1 and V is TRBV7-2; possibly TRBD1 for D (6 bases). The germline V gene has CDR1 SGHTA and CDR2 FQGNSA. The CDR3 length is 14 residues. V was cut by 5 bases and J by 1 base, with 11 bases left in between. The CDR3 reads CASSVQGRNTEAFF. The DNA of the CDR3 is TGTGCCAGCAGCGTACAGGGTAGGAACACTGAAGCTTTCTTT.

The chain combines TRBV5-8 with TRBJ2-5; perhaps TRBD1 as D (6 bases). Germline CDR1 and CDR2: SGHTS and YDEGEE. Trimming removed 4 bases at V and 2 bases at J, with 12 bases between. The CDR3 is made up of 14 amino acids. This CDR3 is CASSTGQFQETQYF. The CDR3 DNA is TGTGCCAGCAGCACCGGACAGTTTCAAGAGACCCAGTACTTC. Using reference TRBV5-8 and TRBJ2-5 for the parts outside the CDR3, the full variable domain is EAGVTQSPTHLIKTRGQQATLRCSPISGHTSVYWYQQALGLGLQFLLWYDEGEERNRGNFPPRFSGRQFPNYSSELNVNALELEDSALYLCASSTGQFQETQYFGPGTRLLVL.

The chain employs TRBV29-1 and TRBJ1-2; unclear D gene. Trimming took off 4 bases at V and 4 bases at J, with 13 bases between the two ends. Germline V gene sequence: CDR1 SQVTM, CDR2 ANQGSEA. The CDR3 runs 13 residues. The CDR3 DNA reads as TGCAGCGTTGGGCGGCGAGAAAGCTATGGCTACACCTTC. As protein: CSVGRRESYGYTF.

J is TRBJ2-7 and V is TRBV9; 8 nucleotides align to TRBD2. V gave up 5 bases and J gave up 5 bases; unmatched junction bases: 9. CDR3 length: 14 amino acids. Per the germline V gene, CDR1 is SGDLS and CDR2 is YYNGEE. DNA of the CDR3: TGTGCCAGCAGTGGAGCGGGAGTTCGAAACGAGCAGTACTTC. This translates into CASSGAGVRNEQYF.

The rearrangement joins TRBV19 to TRBJ1-2, with a tentative D call TRBD1 (5 bases). The CDR3 is 13 amino acids. Between the trimmed V and J ends, which lost 2 bases and 7 bases, there was a span of 11 bases. CDR1 LNHDA and CDR2 SQIVND come from the germline V gene (reference sequence). CDR3 nucleotides: TGTGCCAGTAGTATAATAGACAGACTTGGCTACACCTTC. Translating it yields CASSIIDRLGYTF.

This clone was counted only a few times. V is TRBV21-1 and J is TRBJ2-7; the table assigns TRBD1, which was not confirmed against the DNA. TRBV21-1 represents a pseudogene. This CDR3 spans 14 amino acids. The CDR3 region is CASSGYRSSYEQYV. The CDR3 DNA reads TGTGCCAGCAGCGGATACAGGAGCTCCTACGAGCAGTACGTC.

The V gene is TRBV5-4, the J gene TRBJ2-2; tentative D call: TRBD1 (5 bases). CDR3 size: 16 residues. V lost 0 bases to trimming and J lost 4 bases, with 13 bases between them. Germline loops: CDR1 SGHNT, CDR2 YYREEE (reference sequence). The CDR3 DNA reads TGTGCCAGCAGCTTGGCTTCCACAGGAATCACCGGGGAGCTGTTTTTT. Translated: CASSLASTGITGELFF.

This chain joins TRBV5-6 and TRBJ1-2; no definite D call. Trimming pared 2 bases from V and 7 bases from J, leaving 15 bases between. The CDR3 is 14 residues long. Per the germline V gene, CDR1 is SGHDT and CDR2 is YYEEEE. The CDR3 region has the DNA TGTGCCAGCAGCTTAAGCGGAAGGTACGCTGGCTACACCTTC. Its translation is CASSLSGRYAGYTF.